The rows below give T cell receptor beta chains drawn from one sample of a study of CD8+CD57+ T cells in acquired aplastic anemia. One entry per CDR3 protein, called by TCRdb with MiXCR from the reads. The sample contains around 230,000 distinct CDR3 sequences, 60% to 65% of which appear only once. The specimen sequenced was sorted CD4+, CD8+, or CD8+CD57+ T cells (not recorded which) from PBMCs. The receptors here all came from a human donor in good health. CDR3s leave out the opening cysteine and the closing phenylalanine or tryptophan. Each record gives: J gene, D gene, V gene, clone size, CDR3 protein. The D gene is left open where the match is weak. Some rows mark clone size as missing; the rest say once, few, many or name a class of expanded clone.

TRBJ2-7,.,TRBV20-1,.,SASHSRVTYEQY
TRBJ2-7,TRBD1,TRBV7-9,few,ASTPGDRGYEQY
TRBJ2-7,TRBD2,TRBV11-2,many,ASRRTSGGALSEQY
TRBJ2-7,TRBD2,TRBV7-7,.,ASSSSGGENTGEQY
.,TRBD1,TRBV7-9,.,ASSSTGTSYNEQF
TRBJ2-3,.,TRBV10-2,many,ASSVLLNTDTQY
TRBJ1-1,TRBD1,TRBV7-9,.,ASSLDKETGMTEAF
TRBJ1-4,TRBD1,TRBV6-1,many,ASSELPDRGSPKLF
TRBJ2-7,.,TRBV19,.,ASSETGSESAEQY
TRBJ2-7,TRBD2,TRBV20-1,.,SARDGEGPYEQY
TRBJ2-7,.,TRBV6-1,few,ASRAAYEQY
TRBJ2-7,TRBD1,TRBV29-1,.,SVEHRGHDEQY
TRBJ2-7,TRBD1,TRBV7-9,.,ASSGKQGSGSYEQY
TRBJ2-1,TRBD1,TRBV7-2,.,ASSLAQGAPEQF
TRBJ2-1,.,TRBV5-1,.,ASSWRPGRADEQF
TRBJ1-5,.,TRBV7-3,.,ASSPLGQSNQPQH
TRBJ1-4,.,TRBV15,.,ATSTGGGLF
TRBJ1-2,.,TRBV29-1,.,SVEEVLGTVGNYGYA
TRBJ2-6,.,TRBV5-1,.,ASSVTDSSGANVLT
TRBJ2-3,TRBD1,TRBV24-1,.,ATSGHGTGWADTQY
TRBJ2-7,.,TRBV9,.,ASSTRQDLDEQY
TRBJ2-2,.,TRBV24-1,.,ATTRGPNTGELF
TRBJ2-3,TRBD2,TRBV7-2,.,ASRLAPSTDTQY
TRBJ2-5,.,TRBV6-2/TRBV6-3,many,ASSYGDQTETQY
TRBJ1-5,.,TRBV7-3,.,ASSLGPGLAGQPQH
TRBJ1-2,.,TRBV14,.,ASSQDWYGYT
TRBJ2-1,.,TRBV6-1,.,ASSILNRREQF
TRBJ2-7,.,TRBV10-3,.,AISVGGRGPYEQY
TRBJ2-1,TRBD2,TRBV7-9,.,ASSLRERGPLGHNEQF
TRBJ2-1,.,TRBV11-1,.,ASSSRSSSDNEQF
TRBJ1-1,.,TRBV6-5,.,ASSYAGQTLAF
TRBJ2-5,TRBD2,TRBV20-1,.,SARAGRSGDQETQY
TRBJ2-7,TRBD1,TRBV15,.,ATRDRERTYEQY
TRBJ2-7,.,TRBV9,.,ASSVAPSYEQY
TRBJ2-7,.,TRBV19,.,ASSIEASSYEQY
TRBJ1-4,.,TRBV15,many,ATSGATNEKLF
TRBJ2-1,.,TRBV20-1,many,SATSETSNEQF
TRBJ1-5,.,TRBV24-1,.,ATTPGRGSNQPQH
TRBJ1-6,TRBD1,TRBV10-1,.,ASSYRQGMNSPLH
TRBJ1-2,.,TRBV7-8,many,ASSPEGGANYGYT
TRBJ2-3,.,TRBV7-2,.,ASSSSGASRDTQY
TRBJ1-2,.,TRBV20-1,.,SAQPRRGASAWGYT
TRBJ2-7,.,TRBV7-8,few,ASSLTPLYEQY
TRBJ1-5,TRBD1,TRBV7-9,many,ASSSRGPGNQPQH
TRBJ2-3,TRBD2,TRBV5-1,.,ASSLLPGAGGYDTQY